The present TCR beta chain was sequenced within a study of neoadjuvant nivolumab and ipilimumab in lung cancer. General study points: Blood richness before therapy tracked richness in tumors resected after neoadjuvant therapy. From pretherapy to surgery, tumor richness and clonality rose with dual therapy.

Trimming took off 3 bases at V and 8 bases at J, with 16 bases between the two ends. Germline CDR1 reads MNHEY; CDR2 reads SVGAGI. The CDR3 is 14 amino acids. A remark on this clone: Its antigen is undetermined.

Profiled with immunoSEQ multiplex PCR; TCRdb holds only in-frame clones, not every one. The sample has roughly 13,000 clones; nearly 97% are singletons. This chain joins TRBV6-5 and TRBJ1-2, with D tentatively TRBD1 (5 bases). This receptor was identified in an adult with non-small cell lung cancer. Specimen: peripheral blood, collected after neoadjuvant nivolumab, alone or with ipilimumab, at or shortly before surgery. Written as DNA, the CDR3 is TGTGCCAGCAGTTATAAGCCGGGGCGAATGGGCTACACCTTC. It is translated as CASSYKPGRMGYTF.